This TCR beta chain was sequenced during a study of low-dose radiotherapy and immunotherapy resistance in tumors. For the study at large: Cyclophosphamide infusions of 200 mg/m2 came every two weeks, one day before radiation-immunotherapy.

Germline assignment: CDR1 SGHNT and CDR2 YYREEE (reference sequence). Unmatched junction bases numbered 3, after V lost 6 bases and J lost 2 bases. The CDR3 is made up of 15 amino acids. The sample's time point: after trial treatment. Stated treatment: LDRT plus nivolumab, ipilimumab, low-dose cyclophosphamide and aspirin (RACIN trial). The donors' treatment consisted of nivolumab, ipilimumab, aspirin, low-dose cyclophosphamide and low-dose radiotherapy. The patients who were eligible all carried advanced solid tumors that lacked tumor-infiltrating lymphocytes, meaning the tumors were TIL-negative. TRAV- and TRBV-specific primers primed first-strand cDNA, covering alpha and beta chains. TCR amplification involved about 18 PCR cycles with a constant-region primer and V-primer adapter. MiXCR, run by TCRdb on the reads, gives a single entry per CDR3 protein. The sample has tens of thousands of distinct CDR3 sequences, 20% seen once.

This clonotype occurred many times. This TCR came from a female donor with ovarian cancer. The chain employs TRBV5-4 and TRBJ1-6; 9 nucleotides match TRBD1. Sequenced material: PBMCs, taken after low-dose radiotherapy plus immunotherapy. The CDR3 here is CASNGQGTYNSPLHF. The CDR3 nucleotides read TGTGCCAGCAACGGACAGGGGACCTATAATTCACCCCTCCACTTT.